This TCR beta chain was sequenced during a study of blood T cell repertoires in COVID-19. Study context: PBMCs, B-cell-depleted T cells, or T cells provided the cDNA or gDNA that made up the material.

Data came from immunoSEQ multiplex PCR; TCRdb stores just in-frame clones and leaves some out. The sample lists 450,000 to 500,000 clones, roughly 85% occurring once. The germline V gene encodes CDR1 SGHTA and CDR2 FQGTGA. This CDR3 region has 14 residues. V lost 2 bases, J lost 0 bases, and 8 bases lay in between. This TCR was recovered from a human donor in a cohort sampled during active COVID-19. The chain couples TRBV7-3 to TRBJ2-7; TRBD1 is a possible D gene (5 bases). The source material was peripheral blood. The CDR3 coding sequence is TGTGCCAGCAGCTTAGACAGAACCTCCTACGAGCAGTACTTC. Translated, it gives CASSLDRTSYEQYF.